This section outlines one T cell receptor (beta chain) sequence together with its context. Its antigen is still unknown. No much larger clone is present one base from it, and per-base qualities are unavailable. This sample is part of a study of T cell responses to AZD1222 COVID-19 vaccine (dated by TCRdb to about 2021). Regarding the complete study: Because spike-specific TCR depth and breadth did not differ between the two schedules, AZD1222 recipients who got a second dose at roughly 4 weeks were pooled with those who got a second dose at roughly 12 weeks. TCR sequencing covered more than 230 trial participants: about 210 given two doses of AZD1222 and approximately 25 given two doses of MenACWY control vaccine. Enrollment into the trials was organized by age into subgroups of 18-55, 56-69 and 70-plus years, and those subgroups contained about 150, 27 and 61 TCR-sequenced participants, respectively.

Sequences SGHTA (CDR1) and FQGTGA (CDR2) are obtained from the germline V gene. Measured from the cysteine to the phenylalanine, the CDR3 is 15 residues long. Only CDR3 DNA remains: 45 bases, in frame from the first base. The V end gives up 5 bases and the J end 6 bases, leaving 8 bases in the junction not matched to a gene. What the research found in general, with its limitations: After two AZD1222 doses, spike-specific TCR breadth and depth were significantly higher than at day 0 and than in MenACWY recipients. CD4 TCRs associated with the vaccine covered the entire spike protein, and the dominant responses were in regions 160-218 and 743-854. Epitopes outside the regions mutated in the B.1.351 and B.1.1.7 variants were reportedly recognized by nearly half of the unique spike-specific TCRs. Participants were mostly white British and included more females than males, and it was suggested by the authors that clonal diversity may have been underestimated. Conclusions about previously exposed vaccinees were limited because only six AZD1222 recipients were SARS-CoV-2 seropositive at baseline. Because no day 14 peak-response samples were available, repertoires were characterized only after the peak T cell response. The 56-69-year group was small, and its depth increase did not reach significance, likely because of low power.

The CDR3 regions of human TCRbeta chains were analyzed by immunosequencing. In the paper's pipeline: TCRs in the repertoires were matched against a reference library of SARS-CoV-2-specific TCRs that had been generated with the MIRA antigen-specificity platform. Breadth meant the fraction of unique TCRs that were SARS-CoV-2-associated, whereas depth meant the fraction of total T cells that were SARS-CoV-2-associated. Using the MIRA data, every spike-specific TCR was mapped to the spike region that the TCR reacted to and assigned to either a CD4 or a CD8 class. Log10-transformed breadth and depth values were compared by one-way ANOVA with Sidak's multiple comparisons tests. TCRdb's version of the immuneACCESS table is confined to in-frame rearrangements and falls short of the full clone set. An unresolved V gene accounts for under half of the shortfall where checked; the remainder is of unknown origin. That table furnishes V, J and clone size, whereas the DNA furnished D and trimming. Here the sample has more than 100,000 clones; around 89% occur a single time. Over 4.5% of the sample rests with the top ten.

In the paper's terms, the time point label means: baseline before first vaccination. Samples from vaccinated people were obtained from the UK trials COV001 and COV002, which included a single-blind randomized controlled phase 2/3 trial of AZD1222 (ChAdOx1 nCoV-19) in healthy adults. For TCRbeta chain sequencing, PBMC samples were collected from trial participants at day 0 and at day 28 after the second dose. The sample here was peripheral blood, taken on day 0 of AZD1222 vaccination. The receptor comes from an adult in good health. The receptor chain draws on TRBV7-3 and TRBJ2-3, with 10 junctional bases fitting TRBD2. This receptor carries the CDR3 CASSASGGAADTQYF. The nucleotides are TGTGCCAGCAGCGCAAGCGGGGGGGCCGCTGATACGCAGTATTTT.